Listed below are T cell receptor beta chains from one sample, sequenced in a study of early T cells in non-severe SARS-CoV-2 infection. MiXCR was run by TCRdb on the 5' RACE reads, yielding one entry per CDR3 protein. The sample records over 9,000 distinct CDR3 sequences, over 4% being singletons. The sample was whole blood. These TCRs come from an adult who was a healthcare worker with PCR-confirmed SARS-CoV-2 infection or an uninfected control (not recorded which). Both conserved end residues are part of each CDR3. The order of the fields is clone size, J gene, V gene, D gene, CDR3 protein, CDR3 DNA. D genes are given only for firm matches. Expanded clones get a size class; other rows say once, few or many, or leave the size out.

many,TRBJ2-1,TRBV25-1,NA,CASSGGNEQFF,TGTGCCAGCAGTGGGGGGAATGAGCAGTTCTTC
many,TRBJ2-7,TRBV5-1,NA,CASSLVSSGISYEQYF,TGCGCCAGCAGCTTGGTGAGTAGCGGAATATCCTACGAGCAGTACTTC
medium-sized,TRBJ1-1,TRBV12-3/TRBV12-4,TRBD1,CATNRGQNTEAFF,TGTGCCACGAACAGGGGGCAAAACACTGAAGCTTTCTTT
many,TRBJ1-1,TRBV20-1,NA,CSARQVGRGTEAFF,TGCAGTGCTAGGCAGGTCGGCCGGGGTACTGAAGCTTTCTTT
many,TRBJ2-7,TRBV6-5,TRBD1,CASTSYGTGTYEQYF,TGTGCCAGCACTTCTTACGGGACAGGGACCTACGAGCAGTACTTC
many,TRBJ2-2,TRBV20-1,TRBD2,CSARAGLAATGELFF,TGCAGTGCTAGAGCAGGACTAGCAGCCACCGGGGAGCTGTTTTTT
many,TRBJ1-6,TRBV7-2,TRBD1,CASSLTGQGLRSSYNSPLHF,TGTGCCAGCAGCTTAACGGGACAGGGCCTTAGGAGCTCCTATAATTCACCCCTCCACTTT
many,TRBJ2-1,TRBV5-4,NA,CASSVLLGDNEQFF,TGTGCCAGCAGCGTTCTACTAGGGGACAATGAGCAGTTCTTC
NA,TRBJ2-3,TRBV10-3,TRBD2,CAISEGRAGGGTDTQYF,TGTGCCATCAGTGAAGGTAGGGCCGGCGGGGGAACAGATACGCAGTATTTT
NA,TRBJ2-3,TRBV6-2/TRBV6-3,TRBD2,CASSYTSGDTDTQYF,TGTGCCAGCAGTTACACTAGCGGGGACACAGATACGCAGTATTTT
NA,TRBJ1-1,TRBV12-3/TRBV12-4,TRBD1,CASSPGQGNTEAFF,TGTGCCAGCAGTCCGGGACAGGGGAACACTGAAGCTTTCTTT
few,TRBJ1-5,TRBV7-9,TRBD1,CASSLAGGETQHF,TGTGCCAGCAGCTTAGCAGGGGGCGAGACCCAGCATTTT
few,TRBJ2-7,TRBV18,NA,CASSPRGALSYEQYF,TGTGCCAGCTCACCACGCGGGGCCCTCTCCTACGAGCAGTACTTC
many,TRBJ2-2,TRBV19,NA,CASSTGDTGELFF,TGTGCCAGTAGTACAGGGGACACCGGGGAGCTGTTTTTT
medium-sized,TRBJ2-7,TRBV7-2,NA,CASSGTGQGVFYEQYF,TGTGCCAGCAGCGGGACGGGGCAGGGCGTTTTCTACGAGCAGTACTTC
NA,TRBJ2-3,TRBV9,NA,CASSLHTDTQYF,TGTGCCAGCAGCTTACACACAGATACGCAGTATTTT
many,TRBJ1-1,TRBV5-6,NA,CASSLVSAAMNTEAFF,TGTGCCAGCAGCTTGGTCTCAGCAGCTATGAACACTGAAGCTTTCTTT
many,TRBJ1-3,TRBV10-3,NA,CAISDAGISGNTIYF,TGTGCCATCAGTGACGCAGGAATCTCTGGAAACACCATATATTTT
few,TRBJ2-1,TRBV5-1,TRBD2,CASSYGLAGDHNEQFF,TGCGCCAGCAGCTACGGACTAGCGGGGGACCACAATGAGCAGTTCTTC
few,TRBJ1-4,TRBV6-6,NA,CASIKGGGATNEKLFF,TGTGCCAGCATCAAGGGCGGGGGGGCAACTAATGAAAAACTGTTTTTT
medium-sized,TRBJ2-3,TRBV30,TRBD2,CAWTSGVQNTQYF,TGTGCCTGGACCAGCGGGGTCCAAAATACGCAGTATTTT
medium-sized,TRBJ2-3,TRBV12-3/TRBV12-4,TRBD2,CASSLASGRTTDTQYF,TGTGCCAGCAGTTTAGCTAGCGGGAGGACGACAGATACGCAGTATTTT
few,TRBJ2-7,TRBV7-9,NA,CASRRTGTIYEQYF,TGTGCCAGCAGGAGAACCGGGACAATCTACGAGCAGTACTTC
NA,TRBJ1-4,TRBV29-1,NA,CSVDRGGKLFF,TGCAGCGTTGACAGGGGAGGAAAACTGTTTTTT
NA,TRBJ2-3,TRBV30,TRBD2,CAWSNPRGGLTDTQYF,TGTGCCTGGAGTAACCCCCGGGGGGGTCTTACAGATACGCAGTATTTT
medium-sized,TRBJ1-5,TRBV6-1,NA,CASSGYRGIRQPQHF,TGTGCCAGCAGTGGGTACCGGGGTATTAGGCAGCCCCAGCATTTT
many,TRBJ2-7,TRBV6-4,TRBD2,CASSERPAGEQYF,TGTGCCAGCAGTGAGCGACCAGCGGGGGAGCAGTACTTC
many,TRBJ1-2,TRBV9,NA,CASSPYDGQTNYGYTF,TGTGCCAGCAGCCCCTACGACGGACAAACTAACTATGGCTACACCTTC
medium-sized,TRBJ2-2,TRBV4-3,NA,CASSQDAAALTGELFF,TGCGCCAGCAGCCAAGATGCGGCAGCTCTCACCGGGGAGCTGTTTTTT
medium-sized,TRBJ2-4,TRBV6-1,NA,CASMEQAIQYF,TGTGCCAGCATGGAACAGGCGATTCAGTACTTC
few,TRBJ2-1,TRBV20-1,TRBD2,CSARVAGLAENNEQFF,TGCAGTGCTAGAGTCGCAGGACTAGCGGAGAACAATGAGCAGTTCTTC
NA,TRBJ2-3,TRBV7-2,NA,CASSPGAWADTQYF,TGTGCCAGCAGCCCAGGGGCGTGGGCAGATACGCAGTATTTT
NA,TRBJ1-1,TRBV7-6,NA,CASSLWAANTEAFF,TGTGCCAGCAGCCTTTGGGCGGCTAACACTGAAGCTTTCTTT
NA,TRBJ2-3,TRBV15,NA,CATSLRTDTQYF,TGTGCCACCAGCCTCCGCACAGATACGCAGTATTTT
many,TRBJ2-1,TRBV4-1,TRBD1,CASSQDWGGTGYYNEQFF,TGCGCCAGCAGCCAAGACTGGGGGGGGACAGGGTACTACAATGAGCAGTTCTTC
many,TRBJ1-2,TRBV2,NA,CASSEQFYGYTF,TGTGCCAGCAGTGAACAGTTCTATGGCTACACCTTC
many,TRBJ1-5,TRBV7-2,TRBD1,CASSSTGADNQPQHF,TGTGCCAGCAGCTCGACAGGGGCCGACAATCAGCCCCAGCATTTT
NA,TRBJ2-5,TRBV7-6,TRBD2,CASSLPRTSGQETQYF,TGTGCCAGCAGCTTACCGAGGACTAGTGGGCAAGAGACCCAGTACTTC
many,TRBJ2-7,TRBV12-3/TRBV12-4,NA,CASSLIEAEQYF,TGTGCCAGCAGTCTCATCGAGGCGGAGCAGTACTTC
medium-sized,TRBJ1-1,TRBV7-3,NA,CASSLTPGATEAFF,TGTGCCAGCAGCTTAACGCCGGGGGCCACTGAAGCTTTCTTT